Sequencing of this TCR beta chain was carried out in a study of T cell clusters in autoimmune cytopenias. CDR1 and CDR2 (germline): SGHNT, YYREEE (reference sequence). The CDR3 covers 15 residues. In regard to this clonotype: Its antigen is currently unknown.

Multiplex touch-down PCR amplified TRB using TRB-A and TRB-B pools in one tube. TCRdb re-analyzed the multiplex PCR reads; it lists each CDR3 protein once, without DNA. The table lists around 9,500 distinct CDR3 sequences. General study results and limits: A dominant lymphoma-associated repertoire apparently masked the cluster-lack signature in secondary cytopenia versus chronic lymphocytic leukemia.

Some 38,000 genome equivalents of blood DNA were amplified for TRB. The chain joins TRBV5-4 to TRBJ2-1; as DNA is missing, the TRBD1 call by TCRdb cannot be tested. This TCR came from a human donor with an autoimmune cytopenia or autoimmune hepatitis (not recorded which). Sequences were obtained from peripheral blood. CDR3 amino acids: CASSSWAVAYNEQFF. Full variable domain (rest looked up from reference TRBV5-4 and TRBJ2-1): ETGVTQSPTHLIKTRGQQVTLRCSSQSGHNTVSWYQQALGQGPQFIFQYYREEENGRGNFPPRFSGLQFPNYSSELNVNALELDDSALYLCASSSWAVAYNEQFFGPGTRLTVL.